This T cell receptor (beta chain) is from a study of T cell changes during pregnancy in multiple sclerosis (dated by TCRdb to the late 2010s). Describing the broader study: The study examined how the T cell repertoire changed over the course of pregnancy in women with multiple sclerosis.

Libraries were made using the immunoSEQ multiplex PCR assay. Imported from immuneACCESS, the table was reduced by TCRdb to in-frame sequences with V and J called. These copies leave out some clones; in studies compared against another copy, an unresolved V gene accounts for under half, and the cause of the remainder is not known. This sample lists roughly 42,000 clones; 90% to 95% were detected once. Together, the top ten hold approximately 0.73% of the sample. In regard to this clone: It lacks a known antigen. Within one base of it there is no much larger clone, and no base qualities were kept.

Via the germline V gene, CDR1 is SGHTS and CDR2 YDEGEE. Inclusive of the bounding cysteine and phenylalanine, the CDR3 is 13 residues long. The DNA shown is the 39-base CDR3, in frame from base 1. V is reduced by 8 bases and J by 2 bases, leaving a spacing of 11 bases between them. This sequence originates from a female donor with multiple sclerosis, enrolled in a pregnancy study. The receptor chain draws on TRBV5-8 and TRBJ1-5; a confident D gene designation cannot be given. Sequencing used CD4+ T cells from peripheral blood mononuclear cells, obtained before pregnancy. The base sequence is TGTGCCAGTGCGATGGGAGGCAATCAGCCCCAGCATTTT. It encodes CASAMGGNQPQHF.